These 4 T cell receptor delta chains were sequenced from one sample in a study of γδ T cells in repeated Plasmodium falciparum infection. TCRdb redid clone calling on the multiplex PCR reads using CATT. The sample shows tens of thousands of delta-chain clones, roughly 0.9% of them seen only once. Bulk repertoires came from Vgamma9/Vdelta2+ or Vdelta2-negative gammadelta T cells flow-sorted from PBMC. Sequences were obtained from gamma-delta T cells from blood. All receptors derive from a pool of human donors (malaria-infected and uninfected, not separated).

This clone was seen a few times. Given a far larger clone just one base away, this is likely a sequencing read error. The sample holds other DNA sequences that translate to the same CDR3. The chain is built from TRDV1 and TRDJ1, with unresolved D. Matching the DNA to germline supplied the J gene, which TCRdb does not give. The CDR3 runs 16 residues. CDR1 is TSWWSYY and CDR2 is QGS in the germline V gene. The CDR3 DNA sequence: TGTGCCCTTGGGACCATGCTGGCCTATCGTTTCGATAAACTCATCTTT. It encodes CALGTMLAYRFDKLIF.

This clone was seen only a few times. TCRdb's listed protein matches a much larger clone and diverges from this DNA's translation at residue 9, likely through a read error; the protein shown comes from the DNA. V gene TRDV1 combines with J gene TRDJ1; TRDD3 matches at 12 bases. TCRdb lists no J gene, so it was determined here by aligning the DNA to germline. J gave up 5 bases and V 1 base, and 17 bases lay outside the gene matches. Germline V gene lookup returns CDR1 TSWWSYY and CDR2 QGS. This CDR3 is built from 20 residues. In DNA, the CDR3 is TGTGCTCTTGGGGAACAGGAGAGGACTCTACTGGGGGATACTTCAGATAAACTCATCTTT. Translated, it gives CALGEQERTLLGDTSDKLIF.

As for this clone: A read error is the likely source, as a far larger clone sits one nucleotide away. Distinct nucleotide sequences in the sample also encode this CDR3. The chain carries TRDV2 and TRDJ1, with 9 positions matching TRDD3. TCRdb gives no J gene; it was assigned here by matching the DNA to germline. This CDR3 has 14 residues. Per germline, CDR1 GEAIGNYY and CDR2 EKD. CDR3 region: CACDPLGDYDKLIF. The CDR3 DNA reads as TGCGCCTGTGACCCACTGGGGGACTACGATAAACTCATCTTT.

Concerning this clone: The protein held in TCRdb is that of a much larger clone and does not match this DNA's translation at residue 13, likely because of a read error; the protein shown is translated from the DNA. The CDR3 loop reads CALGGPSLWGIKVKLIF. The CDR3 DNA sequence: TGTGCTCTTGGGGGACCTTCCTTGTGGGGGATAAAGGTTAAACTCATCTTT. The genes are TRDV1 and TRDJ1; TRDD3 agrees at 9 bases. TCRdb carries no J gene annotation; the J gene was assigned here by matching the DNA with germline. The CDR3 is 17 amino acids. Trimming removed 4 bases from V and 7 bases from J; junction bases left unmatched: 16. The germline CDR1 and CDR2 sequences are TSWWSYY and QGS.